The entry below gives a single T cell receptor beta chain sequence along with its context. Its matching antigen is unknown. This specimen comes from a study of beta chain features in type 1 diabetes. General study results and limits: Resolution of whether HLA type affects TCRB rearrangement was not achieved here. In all four CD4+ subsets, TCRB CDR3 length was significantly, moderately reduced in type 1 diabetes.

TCRB transcripts that were expressed got sequenced, as all of the isolated RNA had been reverse transcribed. Produced via immunoSEQ multiplex PCR; TCRdb's table is partial and in-frame only. Among 150,000 to 200,000 clones, approximately 7.8% were seen once, and the ten largest hold roughly 0.97%. The junction had 6 bases not matched to a gene; V was cut back by 10 bases and J by 1 base. CDR1 and CDR2 (germline): ENHRY, SYGVKD. This CDR3 is 14 amino acids long. Sorting with CD45RO/CCR7/CD25/CD127/CD95/CD27 yielded naive, central memory, regulatory and stem-like memory CD4+ cells. The rearrangement uses TRBV10-3 and TRBJ2-1, with 8 bases matching TRBD2. The specimen was central memory CD4+ T cells from blood. This TCR was sampled from a woman in her thirties or forties with type 1 diabetes. The CDR3 DNA reads as TGTGCCACCTCTAGCGGGTTGTCCTACAATGAGCAGTTCTTC. Translation: CATSSGLSYNEQFF.